The table lists the clone carrying this T cell receptor beta chain with a count of one. These data originate in a study of cytomegalovirus exposure and HLA in healthy donors. The PCR had 60 Vbeta and 13 Jbeta primers. TCRdb's copy holds only in-frame clones and misses some; the assay was immunoSEQ multiplex PCR. The table records 130,000 or so clones, roughly 85% of them present only once. V shed 4 bases, J shed 9 bases, and the junction held 7 bases outside the gene matches. Germline V gene sequence: CDR1 SGHRS, CDR2 YFSETQ. This CDR3 comprises 13 residues. The specimen sequenced was PBMCs. The receptor comes from a woman younger than 45 in good health and CMV-seropositive. This chain links TRBV5-1 with TRBJ2-1, with 7 positions matching TRBD2. CDR3 region: CASSPGTTSEQFF. The CDR3 DNA sequence: TGCGCCAGCAGCCCGGGGACTACAAGTGAGCAGTTCTTC.